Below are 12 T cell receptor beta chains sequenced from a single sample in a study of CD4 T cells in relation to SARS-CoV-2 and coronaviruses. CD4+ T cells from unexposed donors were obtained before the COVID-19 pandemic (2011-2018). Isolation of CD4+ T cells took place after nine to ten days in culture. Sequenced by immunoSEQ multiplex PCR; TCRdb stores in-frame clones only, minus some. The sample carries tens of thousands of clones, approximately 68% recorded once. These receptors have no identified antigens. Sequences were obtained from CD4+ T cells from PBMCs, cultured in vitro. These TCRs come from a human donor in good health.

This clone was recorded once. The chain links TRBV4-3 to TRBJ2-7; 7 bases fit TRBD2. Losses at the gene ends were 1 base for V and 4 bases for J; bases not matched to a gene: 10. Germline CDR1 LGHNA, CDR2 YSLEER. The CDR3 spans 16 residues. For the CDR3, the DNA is TGCGCCAGCAGCCAAGGGGACGGCGGGAGCGGGTACGAGCAGTACTTC. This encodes CASSQGDGGSGYEQYF.

The CDR3 DNA reads as TGTGCCAGCAGCCAAGGGGGTTCCTATGGCTACACCTTC. Translating it yields CASSQGGSYGYTF. The chain employs TRBV12-3 or TRBV12-4 and TRBJ1-2, with a possible D match to TRBD1 (6 bases). The CDR3 length is 13 residues. The V gene lost 6 bases and the J gene lost 4 bases, with 12 bases spanning the gap.

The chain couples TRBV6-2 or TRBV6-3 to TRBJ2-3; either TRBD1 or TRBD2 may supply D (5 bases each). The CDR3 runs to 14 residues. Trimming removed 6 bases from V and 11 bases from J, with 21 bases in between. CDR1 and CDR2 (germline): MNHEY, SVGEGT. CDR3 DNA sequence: TGTGCCAGCAGCCTCCCTGGGGGTTCAGGCATGCAGTATTTT. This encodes CASSLPGGSGMQYF.

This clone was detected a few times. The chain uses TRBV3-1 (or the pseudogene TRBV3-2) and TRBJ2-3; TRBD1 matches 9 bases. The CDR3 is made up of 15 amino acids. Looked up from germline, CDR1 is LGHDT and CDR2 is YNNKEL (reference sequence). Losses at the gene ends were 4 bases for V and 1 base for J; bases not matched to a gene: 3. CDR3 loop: CASSLTGGRTDTQYF. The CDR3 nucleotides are TGTGCCAGCAGCCTCACAGGGGGCCGCACAGATACGCAGTATTTT.

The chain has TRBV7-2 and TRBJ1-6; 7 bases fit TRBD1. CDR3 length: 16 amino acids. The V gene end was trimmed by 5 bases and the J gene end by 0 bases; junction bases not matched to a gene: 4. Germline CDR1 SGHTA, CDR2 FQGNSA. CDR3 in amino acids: CASSRDRLSYNSPLHF. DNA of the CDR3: TGTGCCAGCAGCCGGGACAGACTCTCCTATAATTCACCCCTCCACTTT.

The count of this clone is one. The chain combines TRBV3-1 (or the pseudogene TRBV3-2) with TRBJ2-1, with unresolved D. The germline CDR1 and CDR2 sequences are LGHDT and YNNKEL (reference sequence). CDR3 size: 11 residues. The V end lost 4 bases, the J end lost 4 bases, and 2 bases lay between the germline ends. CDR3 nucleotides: TGTGCCAGCAGCCTTTACAATGAGCAGTTCTTC. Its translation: CASSLYNEQFF.

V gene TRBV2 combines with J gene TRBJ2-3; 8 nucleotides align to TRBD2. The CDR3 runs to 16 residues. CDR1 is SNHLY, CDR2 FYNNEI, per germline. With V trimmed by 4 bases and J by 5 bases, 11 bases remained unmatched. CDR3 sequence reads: CASSVTGGAAVDTQYF. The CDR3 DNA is TGTGCCAGCAGTGTTACGGGGGGGGCCGCGGTAGATACGCAGTATTTT. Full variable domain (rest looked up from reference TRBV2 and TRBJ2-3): EPEVTQTPSHQVTQMGQEVILRCVPISNHLYFYWYRQILGQKVEFLVSFYNNEISEKSEIFDDQFSVERPDGSNFTLKIRSTKLEDSAMYFCASSVTGGAAVDTQYFGPGTRLTVL.

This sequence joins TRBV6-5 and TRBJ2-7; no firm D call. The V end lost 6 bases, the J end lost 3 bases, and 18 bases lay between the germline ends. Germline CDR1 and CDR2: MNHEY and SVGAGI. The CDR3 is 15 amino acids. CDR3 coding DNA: TGTGCCAGCAGCCGTGATTCGACCGCCCGCTACGAGCAGTACTTC. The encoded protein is CASSRDSTARYEQYF.

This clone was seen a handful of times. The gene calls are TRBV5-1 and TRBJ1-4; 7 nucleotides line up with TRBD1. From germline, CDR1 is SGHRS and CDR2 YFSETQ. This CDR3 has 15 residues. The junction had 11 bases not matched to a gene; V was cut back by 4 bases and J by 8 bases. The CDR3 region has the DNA TGCGCCAGCAGCCCCCGGGGGACAGAAGGAGAAAAACTGTTTTTT. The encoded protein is CASSPRGTEGEKLFF.

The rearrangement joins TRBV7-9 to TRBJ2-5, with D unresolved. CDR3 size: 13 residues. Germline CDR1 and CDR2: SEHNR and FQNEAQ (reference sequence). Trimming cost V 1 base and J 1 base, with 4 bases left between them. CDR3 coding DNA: TGTGCCAGCAGCTTAGGGGCCCAAGAGACCCAGTACTTC. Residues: CASSLGAQETQYF.

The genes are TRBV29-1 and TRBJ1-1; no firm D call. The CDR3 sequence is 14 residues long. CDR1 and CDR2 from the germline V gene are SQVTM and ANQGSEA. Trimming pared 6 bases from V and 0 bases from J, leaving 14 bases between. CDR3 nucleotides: TGCAGCGTCCCTTTGGGTGTCATGAACACTGAAGCTTTCTTT. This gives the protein CSVPLGVMNTEAFF.

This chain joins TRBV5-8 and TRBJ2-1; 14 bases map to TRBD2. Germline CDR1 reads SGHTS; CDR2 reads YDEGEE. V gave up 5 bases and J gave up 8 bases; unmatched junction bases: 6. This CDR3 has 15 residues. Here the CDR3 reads CASRTSGRAVDEQFF. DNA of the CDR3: TGTGCCAGCAGGACTAGCGGGAGGGCCGTTGATGAGCAGTTCTTC.